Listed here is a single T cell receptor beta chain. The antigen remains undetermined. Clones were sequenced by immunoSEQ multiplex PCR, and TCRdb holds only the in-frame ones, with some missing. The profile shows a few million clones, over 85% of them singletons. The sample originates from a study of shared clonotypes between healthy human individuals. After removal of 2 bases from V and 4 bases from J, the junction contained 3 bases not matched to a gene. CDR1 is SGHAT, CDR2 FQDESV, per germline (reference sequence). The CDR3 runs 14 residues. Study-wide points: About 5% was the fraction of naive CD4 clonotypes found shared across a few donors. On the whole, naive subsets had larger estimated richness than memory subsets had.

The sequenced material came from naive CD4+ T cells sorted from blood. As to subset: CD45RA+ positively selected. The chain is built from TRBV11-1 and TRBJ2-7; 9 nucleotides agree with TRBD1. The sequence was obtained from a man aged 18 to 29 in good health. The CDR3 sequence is CASSLRGTGYEQYF. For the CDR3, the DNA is TGTGCCAGCAGCTTAAGAGGGACAGGGTACGAGCAGTACTTC.